Only one count was recorded for the clone carrying this T cell receptor beta chain. The repertoire was sequenced with immunoSEQ multiplex PCR; TCRdb's copy has only in-frame clones and lacks some. The sample lists about 2.1 million clones; roughly 91% were seen once. The germline gives CDR1 WSHSY, CDR2 SAAADI. There are 14 residues in the CDR3. V gave up 4 bases and J gave up 0 bases, with 10 bases separating them. This sample was taken from a study of shared clonotypes between healthy human individuals. The naive CD8 population came from CD45RO-negative cells selected for CCR7, without terminally differentiated effector memory CD45RA+ cells. Healthy HIV-negative adults without recent acute infections or vaccinations served as donors.

The clonotype comes from a man in his late teens or twenties in good health. Some clones in this sample may be carry-over from other donors' samples. Specimen: naive CD8+ T cells from PBMCs. The chain has TRBV10-2 and TRBJ2-7; D is uncertain. CDR3 residues: CASSVKTSSYEQYF. The CDR3 DNA follows: TGCGCCAGCAGTGTCAAGACGAGCTCCTACGAGCAGTACTTC.